This T cell receptor beta chain was retrieved from a study of T cell repertoires in ileal Crohn's disease. Study overall: All patients had surgery for stricturing (around 60%) or penetrating (around 40%) disease.

TCRB immunosequencing input was roughly 500 nanograms of biopsy DNA per sample. Data came from immunoSEQ multiplex PCR; TCRdb stores just in-frame clones and leaves some out. The sample gives approximately 15,000 clones, around three quarters of which show up once; under 5% is in the top ten. Germline V CDR1 and CDR2: SGHRS, YFSETQ. Trimming took 4 bases from V and 2 from J, leaving 10 bases between them. There are 13 residues in the CDR3. The receptor comes from an adult with Crohn's disease. The V and J genes are TRBV5-1 and TRBJ2-7; D might be TRBD1 (5 bases). The material sequenced was ileal tissue. The CDR3 sequence is CASSPHRTYEQYF. The CDR3 coding sequence is TGCGCCAGCAGCCCCCACAGGACCTACGAGCAGTACTTC.